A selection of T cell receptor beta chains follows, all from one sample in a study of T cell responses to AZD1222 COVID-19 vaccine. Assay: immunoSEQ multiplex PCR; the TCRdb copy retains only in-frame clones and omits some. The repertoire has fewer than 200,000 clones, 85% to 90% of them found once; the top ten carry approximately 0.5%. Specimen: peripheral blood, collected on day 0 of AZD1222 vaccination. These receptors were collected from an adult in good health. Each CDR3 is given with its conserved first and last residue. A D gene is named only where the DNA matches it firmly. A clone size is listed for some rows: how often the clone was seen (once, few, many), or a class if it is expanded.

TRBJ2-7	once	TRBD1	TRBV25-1	TGTGCCAGCGGCCGAGGGACAGCCTACGAGCAGTACTTC	CASGRGTAYEQYF
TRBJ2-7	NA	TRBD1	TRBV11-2	TGTGCCAGCAGCTTAGGCCCCGAGGGACAGGGTTACGAGCAGTACTTC	CASSLGPEGQGYEQYF
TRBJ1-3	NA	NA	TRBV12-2	TGTGCAAGTCGCTTAGAAGGGACAGGCGGCTCTGGAAACACCATATATTTT	CASRLEGTGGSGNTIYF
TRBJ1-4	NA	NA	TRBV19	TGTGCCAGTAGTATAGATCGATATCGAGAAGGGTCCGGATCGACTAATGAAAAACTGTTTTTT	CASSIDRYREGSGSTNEKLFF
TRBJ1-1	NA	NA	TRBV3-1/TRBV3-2	TGTGCCAGCACTGGGCTTATGAACACTGAAGCTTTCTTT	CASTGLMNTEAFF
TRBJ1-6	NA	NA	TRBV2	TGTGCCAGCAGGGGTGAGAGGGGATATAATTCACCCCTCCACTTT	CASRGERGYNSPLHF
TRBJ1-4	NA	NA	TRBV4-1	TGCGCCAGCAGCCAAGCGGAAAAACTGTTTTTT	CASSQAEKLFF
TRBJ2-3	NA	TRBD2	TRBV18	TGTGCCAGCTCACCCACTAGCGGGAGCACAGATACGCAGTATTTT	CASSPTSGSTDTQYF
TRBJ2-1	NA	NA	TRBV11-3	TGTGCCAGCAGCTTAGGGCCCCAAAGGGAGCAGTTCTTC	CASSLGPQREQFF
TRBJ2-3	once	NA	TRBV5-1	TGCGCCAGCAGCTGGGCCGAGACAGGCGGTTCAGATACGCAGTATTTT	CASSWAETGGSDTQYF
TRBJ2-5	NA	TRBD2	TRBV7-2	TGTGCCAGCAGCTTAGTTCTCCTCGGGGCCGCGGGAGCCCAGTACTTC	CASSLVLLGAAGAQYF
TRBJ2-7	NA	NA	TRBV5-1	TGCGCCAGCAGCTTGGGACACACTACCTACGAGCAGTACTTC	CASSLGHTTYEQYF
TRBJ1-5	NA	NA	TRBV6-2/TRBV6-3	TGTGCCAGCAGTTACTGGGATAGCAATCAGCCCCAGCATTTT	CASSYWDSNQPQHF
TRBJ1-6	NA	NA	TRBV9	TGTGCCAGCAGTCGTCCAGGGACTGGGTCACCCCTCCACTTT	CASSRPGTGSPLHF
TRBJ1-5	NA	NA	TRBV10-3	TGTGCCATCAGTATTAATAGCAATCAGCCCCAGCATTTT	CAISINSNQPQHF
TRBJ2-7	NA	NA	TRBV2	TGTGCCAGCAGGACGAGGACATCCTCGTCCTACGAGCAGTACTTC	CASRTRTSSSYEQYF
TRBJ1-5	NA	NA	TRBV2	TGTGCCAGCAGTGTAGCTGGGTACGGCAATCAGCCCCAGCATTTT	CASSVAGYGNQPQHF
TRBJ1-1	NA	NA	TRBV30	TGTGCCTGGGCCGTGGTTCGTAACACTGAAGCTTTCTTT	CAWAVVRNTEAFF
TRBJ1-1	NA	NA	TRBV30	TGTGCCTGGAGTCCTCTGGTTATGAACACTGAAGCTTTCTTT	CAWSPLVMNTEAFF
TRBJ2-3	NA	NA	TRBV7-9	TGTGCCAGCAGCTTAGAAGAGTCGAGGTATTTT	CASSLEESRYF
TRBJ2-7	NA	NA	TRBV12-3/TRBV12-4	TGTGCCAGCAGTTTAACAGGCGAGCAGTACTTC	CASSLTGEQYF
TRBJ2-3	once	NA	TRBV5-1	TGCGCCAGCAGCCCCCCCACCGGGACTACAGATACGCAGTATTTT	CASSPPTGTTDTQYF
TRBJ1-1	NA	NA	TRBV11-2	TGTGCCAGCAGCTTAGAGGAGGCAGGGCCCCTGAGGACTGAAGCTTTCTTT	CASSLEEAGPLRTEAFF
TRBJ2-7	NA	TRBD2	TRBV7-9	TGTGCCAGCAGCCTGGGACTAGCGGGAGGGGCAACCCCCTACGAGCAGTACTTC	CASSLGLAGGATPYEQYF
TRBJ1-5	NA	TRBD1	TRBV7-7	TGTGCTAGCAGAACCCGGTGTCGGACAGGTAATCAGCCCCAGCATTTT	CASRTRCRTGNQPQHF
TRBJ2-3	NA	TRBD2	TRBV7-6	TGTGCCAGCAGCTTACTTAGGCGGGAGGACAACACAGATACGCAGTATTTT	CASSLLRREDNTDTQYF
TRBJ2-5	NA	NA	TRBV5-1	TGCGCCAGCAGCGCGGAAGGGGAGACCCAGTACTTC	CASSAEGETQYF
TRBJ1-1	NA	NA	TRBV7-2	TGTGCCAGCAGCTTAGTTGGTCTCGTTAACACTGAAGCTTTCTTT	CASSLVGLVNTEAFF
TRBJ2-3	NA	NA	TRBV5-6	TGTGCCAGCAGCCTGAGACTAGGGGGGTCCACAGATACGCAGTATTTT	CASSLRLGGSTDTQYF
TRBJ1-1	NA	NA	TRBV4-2	TGTGCCAGCAGCCAAGATCCCCAATGGAACACTGAAGCTTTCTTT	CASSQDPQWNTEAFF
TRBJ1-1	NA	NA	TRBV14	TGTGCCAGCAGCCCTTTTGAAGAAGGCACTGAAGCTTTCTTT	CASSPFEEGTEAFF
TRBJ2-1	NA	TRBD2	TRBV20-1	TGCAGTGCTAGTTCTGGCGGGGGATTAAACAATGAGCAGTTCTTC	CSASSGGGLNNEQFF
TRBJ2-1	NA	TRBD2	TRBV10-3	TGTGCCATCAGTGATGGTAGCGGGAGTAGAGATGAGCAGTTCTTC	CAISDGSGSRDEQFF
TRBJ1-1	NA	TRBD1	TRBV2	TGTGCCAGCAGTGACGGGACAGGTCCTGAAGCTTTCTTT	CASSDGTGPEAFF
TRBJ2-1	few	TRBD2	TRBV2	TGTGCCAGCAGCCCGGGAGGAGTCTACAATGAGCAGTTCTTC	CASSPGGVYNEQFF
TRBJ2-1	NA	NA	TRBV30	TGTGCGACGGATGGGGTTAGTCGATGGAATGAGCAGTTCTTC	CATDGVSRWNEQFF
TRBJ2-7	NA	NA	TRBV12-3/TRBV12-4	TGTGCCCGTGGAGCCTCCTACGAGCAGTACTTC	CARGASYEQYF
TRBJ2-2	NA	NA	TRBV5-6	TGTGCCAGCAGCTTGGGACATAGTTACACCGGGGAGCTGTTTTTT	CASSLGHSYTGELFF
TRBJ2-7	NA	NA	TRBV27	TGTGCCAGCGGGTCCGGGCCGGGGTACGAGCAGTACTTC	CASGSGPGYEQYF
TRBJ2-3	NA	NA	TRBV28	TGTGCCAGCAGATCCGCATCGACAGATACGCAGTATTTT	CASRSASTDTQYF
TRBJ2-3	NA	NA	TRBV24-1	TGTGCCACCAGTGATCTTGGTGTAGGGAGTACGCAGTATTTT	CATSDLGVGSTQYF
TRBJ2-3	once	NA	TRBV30	TGTGCCTGGACTGCGGGCCCTATCACAGATACGCAGTATTTT	CAWTAGPITDTQYF
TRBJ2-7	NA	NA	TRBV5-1	TGCGCCAGCAGCTCGGGACAATACTCCTACGAGCAGTACTTC	CASSSGQYSYEQYF